The 25 T cell receptor beta chains reported below all come from one sample, sequenced in a study of Ad26.COV2.S vaccination and SARS-CoV-2 variants (dated by TCRdb to the early 2020s). This specimen's treatment or condition label, interpreted: around 19 received Ad26.COV2.S at low or high dose, single or two shots; 5 received placebo; per-sample allocation not given. For vaccine and placebo recipients, repertoires were sequenced using samples collected on day 63 after the first injection. Library preparation employed the immunoSEQ multiplex PCR assay. TCRdb retrieved this table from immuneACCESS and kept in-frame rearrangements only. Not all clones are present; in checked studies, unresolved V genes account for under half, and no reason is known for the remainder. Counted in this sample were some 400,000 clones; approximately 90% of them appeared once. The ten most abundant clones make up under 2% of the sample.

The input for sequencing was peripheral blood, taken in a trial of Ad26.COV2.S vaccine versus placebo. These receptors all come from a person between 18 and 59 years old who received the Ad26.COV2.S COVID-19 vaccine or a placebo.

This clone has more than one count but fewer than ten. This sample includes further DNA sequences coding for the same CDR3. The gene calls are TRBV6-5 and TRBJ1-1; 8 bases are shared with TRBD1. The length of the CDR3 is 14 residues. Germline trimming cut 6 bases from V and 5 bases from J; bases unmatched to any gene: 8. CDR1 is MNHEY, CDR2 SVGAGI, per germline. The CDR3 sequence is CASSLGQGRTEAFF. The CDR3 coding sequence is TGTGCCAGCAGCCTCGGACAGGGTAGGACTGAAGCTTTCTTT.

The rearrangement links TRBV4-1 to TRBJ2-3; tentative D call: TRBD1 (5 bases). The V and J ends lost 0 bases and 5 bases respectively, with 12 bases between them. The CDR3 length is 15 residues. Germline V gene data show CDR1 as MGHRA and CDR2 as YSYEKL. CDR3 in DNA: TGCGCCAGCAGCCAAGATAGAGCCCAGGGAGATACGCAGTATTTT. Translating gives CASSQDRAQGDTQYF.

The V and J genes are TRBV7-6 and TRBJ2-1, with 7 bases identical to TRBD2. After removal of 2 bases from V and 3 bases from J, the junction contained 4 bases not matched to a gene. The CDR3 consists of 15 residues. Germline V gene lookup returns CDR1 SGHVS and CDR2 FNYEAQ. The CDR3 coding sequence is TGTGCCAGCAGCTTACTAGCGGCGAACTACAATGAGCAGTTCTTC. Protein sequence: CASSLLAANYNEQFF. The variable domain in full, completed from reference TRBV7-6 and TRBJ2-1, reads GAGVSQSPRYKVTKRGQDVALRCDPISGHVSLYWYRQALGQGPEFLTYFNYEAQQDKSGLPNDRFSAERPEGSISTLTIQRTEQRDSAMYRCASSLLAANYNEQFFGPGTRLTVL.

This sequence joins TRBV11-1 and TRBJ2-1; D gene uncertain. Germline CDR1 SGHAT, CDR2 FQDESV (reference sequence). The V end lost 6 bases, the J end lost 7 bases, and 19 bases lay between the germline ends. The CDR3 contains 15 residues. Here the CDR3 DNA reads TGTGCCAGCAGTTTAAGTTGGGAAGCTCGGAATGAGCAGTTCTTC. Amino acid sequence: CASSLSWEARNEQFF.

The rearrangement uses TRBV28 and TRBJ1-2, with TRBD1 as a possible D gene (6 bases). Looked up from germline, CDR1 is MDHEN and CDR2 is SYDVKM. This CDR3 contains 15 residues. V lost 3 bases and J 7 bases, leaving 18 bases between the germline ends. The CDR3 region is CASSFGGGTIGGYTF. DNA for the CDR3: TGTGCCAGCAGTTTCGGAGGGGGTACTATAGGTGGCTACACCTTC.

The chain combines TRBV27 with TRBJ2-3; no definite D call. This CDR3 region has 13 residues. Germline CDR1 is MNHEY and CDR2 is SMNVEV (reference sequence). Trimming removed 1 base from V and 2 bases from J, with 4 bases in between. The CDR3 sequence: CASSLFYTDTQYF. CDR3 DNA sequence: TGTGCCAGCAGTTTATTTTACACAGATACGCAGTATTTT.

DNA for the CDR3: TGTGCCACCAGCTCAGATAATGAAAAACTGTTTTTT. It is translated as CATSSDNEKLFF. The V gene is TRBV24-1, the J gene TRBJ1-4; no clear D. CDR1 is KGHDR and CDR2 is SFDVKD in the germline V gene. The CDR3 contains 12 residues. V gave up 7 bases and J gave up 4 bases, with 6 bases separating them.

This rearrangement joins TRBV5-1 to TRBJ2-7, with TRBD1 identical over 8 bases. The trim removed 1 base at V and 2 bases at J, leaving 5 bases unmatched. From germline, CDR1 is SGHRS and CDR2 YFSETQ. This CDR3 comprises 15 residues. CDR3 in amino acids: CASSLLTGDPYEQYF. In DNA, the CDR3 is TGCGCCAGCAGCTTGTTGACAGGGGATCCCTACGAGCAGTACTTC.

The gene calls are TRBV4-1 and TRBJ2-7, with D uncertain. The length of the CDR3 is 13 residues. Looked up from germline, CDR1 is MGHRA and CDR2 is YSYEKL. Trimming removed 3 bases from V and 1 base from J, with 7 bases in between. CDR3 amino acids: CASSHAESYEQYF. CDR3 DNA: TGCGCCAGCAGCCACGCTGAATCCTACGAGCAGTACTTC.

The J gene is TRBJ2-7, the V gene TRBV6-5, with 8 nucleotides matching TRBD1. The germline gives CDR1 MNHEY, CDR2 SVGAGI. V shed 5 bases, J shed 2 bases, and the junction held 5 bases outside the gene matches. This CDR3 comprises 14 residues. CDR3 in amino acids: CASSLDRAAYEQYF. The CDR3 nucleotides read TGTGCCAGCAGTCTGGACAGGGCCGCCTACGAGCAGTACTTC.

The chain has TRBV6-5 and TRBJ2-7; tentative D call: TRBD2 (5 bases). V lost 7 bases to trimming and J lost 3 bases, with 10 bases between them. Germline V gives CDR1 MNHEY, CDR2 SVGAGI. This CDR3 has 12 amino acids. CDR3 DNA sequence: TGTGCCAGCAATCGGGGAGACTACGAGCAGTACTTC. This codes for CASNRGDYEQYF.

This clone has just one count. CDR3 loop: CASRTTGNTIYF. In nucleotides, the CDR3 is TGTGCCAGCAGAACAACAGGAAACACCATATATTTT. The chain links TRBV28 to TRBJ1-3, with D uncertain. The CDR3 covers 12 residues. CDR1 is MDHEN and CDR2 is SYDVKM in the germline V gene. The V end lost 6 bases, the J end lost 4 bases, and 7 bases lay between the germline ends.

The genes are TRBV10-3 and TRBJ2-3; 8 bases map to TRBD1. This CDR3 comprises 14 residues. CDR1 is ENHRY and CDR2 is SYGVKD in the germline V gene. V gave up 6 bases and J gave up 1 base; unmatched junction bases: 3. The CDR3 is CAIRAGQGTDTQYF. The CDR3, as DNA: TGTGCCATCAGGGCGGGACAGGGCACAGATACGCAGTATTTT.

The rearrangement links TRBV6-5 to TRBJ2-5; possibly TRBD1 for D (6 bases). Germline CDR1 and CDR2: MNHEY and SVGAGI. The CDR3 totals 12 residues. The V end lost 4 bases, the J end lost 3 bases, and 6 bases lay between the germline ends. CDR3 DNA sequence: TGTGCCAGCAGTTCAGGGGAAGAGACCCAGTACTTC. Protein sequence: CASSSGEETQYF.

V gene TRBV28 combines with J gene TRBJ2-3; possibly TRBD1 for D (5 bases). This CDR3 is 14 amino acids long. The V end was cut by 6 bases, the J end by 0 bases, with 10 bases between. Germline lookup yields CDR1 MDHEN and CDR2 SYDVKM. DNA for the CDR3: TGTGCCAGCAGCAAGGGGTCAAGCACAGATACGCAGTATTTT. It yields the protein CASSKGSSTDTQYF.

This sequence joins TRBV6-5 and TRBJ2-1; the D is unclear. In germline, CDR1 is MNHEY, CDR2 SVGAGI. The germline V and J ends were trimmed by 0 bases and 5 bases, with 11 bases remaining between them. The CDR3 loop spans 15 amino acids. The CDR3 here is CASSYSSTVDNEQFF. CDR3 DNA sequence: TGTGCCAGCAGTTACTCTTCTACGGTAGACAATGAGCAGTTCTTC.

The chain uses TRBV5-1 and TRBJ1-6; D is unclear. The CDR3 has 15 amino acids. Germline V gives CDR1 SGHRS, CDR2 YFSETQ. V was pared by 4 bases and J by 8 bases, with 16 bases between. The CDR3 reads CASSPFGPEDSPLHF. For the CDR3, the DNA is TGCGCCAGCAGCCCGTTCGGCCCGGAGGATTCACCCCTCCACTTT.

CDR3 sequence: CASGGTAEGELFF. CDR3 nucleotides: TGTGCCAGCGGAGGGACAGCGGAGGGGGAGCTGTTTTTT. The chain joins TRBV6-4 to TRBJ2-2, with a weak D call TRBD1 (7 bases). Germline V gene sequence: CDR1 MRHNA, CDR2 SNTAGT. The CDR3 extends over 13 amino acids. Trimming pared 8 bases from V and 8 bases from J, leaving 15 bases between.

This rearrangement joins TRBV28 to TRBJ2-2; 7 nucleotides match TRBD2. The CDR3 runs 13 residues. With V trimmed by 3 bases and J by 6 bases, 1 base remained unmatched. Per the germline V gene, CDR1 is MDHEN and CDR2 is SYDVKM. The DNA of the CDR3 is TGTGCCAGCAGTTTTGGGGGGGCCGGGGAGCTGTTTTTT. Its translation: CASSFGGAGELFF.

J is TRBJ2-1 and V is TRBV9, with 10 bases lining up with TRBD2. Germline CDR1 SGDLS, CDR2 YYNGEE. This CDR3 has 17 residues. The V gene end was trimmed by 0 bases and the J gene end by 1 base; junction bases not matched to a gene: 4. DNA for the CDR3: TGTGCCAGCAGCGTAGACAGCGGGAGGGAATCCTACAATGAGCAGTTCTTC. It yields the protein CASSVDSGRESYNEQFF. Full variable domain (rest looked up from reference TRBV9 and TRBJ2-1): DSGVTQTPKHLITATGQRVTLRCSPRSGDLSVYWYQQSLDQGLQFLIQYYNGEERAKGNILERFSAQQFPDLHSELNLSSLELGDSALYFCASSVDSGRESYNEQFFGPGTRLTVL.

This chain connects TRBV6-5 to TRBJ2-1; 9 nucleotides match TRBD1. The ends lost 6 bases at V and 7 bases at J; junction bases unmatched: 10. CDR1 MNHEY and CDR2 SVGAGI come from the germline V gene. The CDR3 sequence is 15 residues long. The CDR3 nucleotides read TGTGCCAGCAGGACCGGGACAGGGTGGGGGAATGAGCAGTTCTTC. It specifies CASRTGTGWGNEQFF.

The J gene is TRBJ2-1, the V gene TRBV2; 8 nucleotides align to TRBD2. The germline gives CDR1 SNHLY, CDR2 FYNNEI. The V and J ends lost 5 bases and 6 bases, in that order; junction bases with no gene match: 6. CDR3 length: 14 amino acids. CDR3 nucleotides: TGTGCCAGCAGTTTAGACGGGAGGGCCAATGAGCAGTTCTTC. This codes for CASSLDGRANEQFF.

This chain joins TRBV18 and TRBJ2-1; 12 bases agree with TRBD2. CDR1 is KGHSH, CDR2 LQKENI, per germline. V was clipped by 4 bases and J by 1 base; unmatched bases: 5. The CDR3 sequence is 17 residues long. The CDR3 loop is CASSHASGRGSYNEQFF. The CDR3 bases are TGTGCCAGCTCACACGCTAGCGGGAGGGGTTCCTACAATGAGCAGTTCTTC.

The gene calls are TRBV29-1 and TRBJ2-7; no clear D. Deletions cut 7 bases from V and 6 bases from J, with 16 bases between. CDR1 SQVTM and CDR2 ANQGSEA come from the germline V gene. The CDR3 sequence is 12 residues long. The CDR3 region has the DNA TGCAGCGCCGGCGGTGCGGAACTCGAGCAGTACTTC. Translation: CSAGGAELEQYF.

The chain employs TRBV5-6 and TRBJ2-1; no clear D. This CDR3 contains 12 residues. The germline V gene has CDR1 SGHDT and CDR2 YYEEEE. Trimming removed 5 bases at V and 3 bases at J, with 6 bases between. CDR3 amino acids: CASSPRYNEQFF. The CDR3 DNA follows: TGTGCCAGCAGTCCCCGCTACAATGAGCAGTTCTTC.